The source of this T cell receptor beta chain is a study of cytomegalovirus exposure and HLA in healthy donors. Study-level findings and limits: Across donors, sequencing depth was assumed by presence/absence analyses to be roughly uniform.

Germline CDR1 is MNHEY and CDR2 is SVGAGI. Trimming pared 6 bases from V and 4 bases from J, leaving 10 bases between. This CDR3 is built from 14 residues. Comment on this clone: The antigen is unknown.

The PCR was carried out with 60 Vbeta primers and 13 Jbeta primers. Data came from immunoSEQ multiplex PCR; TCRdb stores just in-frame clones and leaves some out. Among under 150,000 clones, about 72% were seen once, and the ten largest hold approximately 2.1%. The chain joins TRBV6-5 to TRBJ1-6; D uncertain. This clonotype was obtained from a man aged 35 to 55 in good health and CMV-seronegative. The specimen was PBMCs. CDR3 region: CASRTAFYNSPLHF. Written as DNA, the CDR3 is TGTGCCAGCAGAACAGCTTTTTATAATTCACCCCTCCACTTT.